Listed here are 30 T cell receptor beta chains from one sample, sequenced in a study of T-cell reconstitution after alpha-beta-depleted transplantation in children. It was with unique molecular identifiers that the TCRbeta library was prepared. TCRdb analysed the PCR reads with MiXCR anew, one entry per CDR3 protein. This sample has 90,000 to 130,000 distinct CDR3 sequences, with around a tenth found just once. The sequencing used PBMCs from the stem cell graft donor, collected from the stem cell graft. These receptors were collected from a human donor who donated a stem cell graft to a child with acute lymphoblastic leukemia.

This clonotype was seen ten or more times. This sequence joins TRBV7-9 and TRBJ2-4; TRBD2 might be the D (6 bases). Germline V gene data show CDR1 as SEHNR and CDR2 as FQNEAQ (reference sequence). The CDR3 spans 17 residues. V shed 1 base and J shed 3 bases, with 16 bases lying between them. This CDR3 reads CASSLEVGPTSKNIQYF. The CDR3 nucleotides read TGTGCCAGCAGCTTAGAGGTTGGACCGACTAGCAAAAACATTCAGTACTTC.

In its sample, this clonotype was seen many times. CDR3 sequence: CASSVAGRDDEQFF. The CDR3 coding sequence is TGTGCCAGCAGCGTAGCTGGCAGGGACGATGAGCAGTTCTTC. This rearrangement joins TRBV9 to TRBJ2-1; tentatively, D is TRBD1 or TRBD2 (5 bases each). The length of the CDR3 is 14 residues. Trimming removed 0 bases from V and 8 bases from J, with 12 bases in between. The germline V gene has CDR1 SGDLS and CDR2 YYNGEE.

Only a few counts were recorded for this clonotype. A much bigger clone sits one base away, suggesting this may be a read error. V is TRBV12-3 or TRBV12-4 and J is TRBJ2-1; the match to TRBD2 covers 9 bases. The trim removed 3 bases at V and 5 bases at J, leaving 2 bases unmatched. The CDR3 contains 14 residues. In DNA form, the CDR3 reads TGTGCCAGCAGTTTCCTAGCGGGGAACAATGAGCAGTTCTTC. Its protein product is CASSFLAGNNEQFF.

At least ten counts were recorded for this clonotype. The chain employs TRBV7-3 and TRBJ2-3; TRBD1 matches 7 bases. The V segment lost 2 bases and the J segment 6 bases; nucleotides outside the gene matches: 5. CDR1 is SGHTA and CDR2 is FQGTGA in the germline V gene. The CDR3 extends over 14 amino acids. Here the CDR3 reads CASSLVPGQDTQYF. In nucleotides, the CDR3 is TGTGCCAGCAGCTTAGTGCCGGGACAGGATACGCAGTATTTT.

Many counts were recorded for this clonotype. The chain combines TRBV14 with TRBJ1-1, with 9 positions matching TRBD1. Unmatched junction bases numbered 6, after V lost 3 bases and J lost 4 bases. This CDR3 comprises 15 residues. Germline V gene data show CDR1 as SGHDN and CDR2 as FVKESK. The CDR3 sequence is CASSQYRGQVTEAFF. The CDR3 nucleotides read TGTGCCAGCAGCCAGTACAGGGGGCAGGTCACTGAAGCTTTCTTT.

This clonotype was detected ten times or more. The chain recombines TRBV7-6 with TRBJ2-7, with 8 bases lining up with TRBD2. J was trimmed by 11 bases and V by 2 bases; bases with no gene match: 8. This CDR3 comprises 13 residues. Germline loops: CDR1 SGHVS, CDR2 FNYEAQ. This CDR3 reads CASSLRSGSKEYF. CDR3 bases: TGTGCCAGCAGCTTACGAAGCGGGAGTAAGGAGTACTTC.

At least ten counts were recorded for this clonotype. The chain couples TRBV5-1 to TRBJ2-5, with unresolved D. This CDR3 spans 12 amino acids. V lost 4 bases and J lost 11, with 15 bases in between. Germline CDR1 is SGHRS and CDR2 is YFSETQ. This chain's CDR3 is CASSPVNGLQYF. As DNA, the CDR3 is TGCGCCAGCAGCCCGGTGAACGGCTTGCAGTACTTC.

In this sample, this clonotype turned up many times. CDR3 sequence reads: CASRLQGMGSPLHF. Here the CDR3 DNA reads TGTGCCAGCAGATTACAGGGTATGGGATCACCCCTCCACTTT. The chain joins TRBV12-3 or TRBV12-4 to TRBJ1-6; weak D call: TRBD1 (6 bases). This CDR3 is 14 amino acids long. Trimming cost V 6 bases and J 10 bases, with 16 bases left between them.

This clonotype came up many times. The chain uses TRBV2 and TRBJ1-2, with TRBD1 matching over 7 bases. Germline loops: CDR1 SNHLY, CDR2 FYNNEI. The V gene end was trimmed by 3 bases and the J gene end by 3 bases; junction bases not matched to a gene: 7. CDR3 length equals 15 residues. The CDR3 is CASSDGQASDYGYTF. The DNA for the CDR3 is TGTGCCAGCAGTGACGGACAGGCGTCTGACTATGGCTACACCTTC.

The sample holds many counts of this clonotype. V and J are TRBV7-6 and TRBJ2-2, with 9 nucleotides matching TRBD1. Germline CDR1 SGHVS, CDR2 FNYEAQ. CDR3 length: 18 amino acids. Losses at the gene ends were 3 bases for V and 3 bases for J; bases not matched to a gene: 11. The CDR3 sequence is CASSFRGGRQGDTGELFF. CDR3 sequence (DNA): TGTGCCAGCAGCTTTAGAGGGGGAAGACAGGGGGACACCGGGGAGCTGTTTTTT.

The V call is TRBV19, the J call TRBJ1-3; D remains unclear. V gave up 4 bases and J gave up 0 bases, with 4 bases separating them. Per the germline V gene, CDR1 is LNHDA and CDR2 is SQIVND (reference sequence). The CDR3 is 13 amino acids. The CDR3 loop reads CASSKFSGNTIYF. The CDR3 DNA reads as TGTGCCAGTAGTAAGTTCTCTGGAAACACCATATATTTT.

This clonotype has a count of ten or more. The chain recombines TRBV18 with TRBJ2-4, with TRBD1 matching over 8 bases. The trim removed 3 bases at V and 6 bases at J, leaving 10 bases unmatched. Germline V gene lookup returns CDR1 KGHSH and CDR2 LQKENI. This CDR3 region has 16 residues. The CDR3 here is CASSPTWTGSGNIQYF. The CDR3 DNA follows: TGTGCCAGCTCACCTACTTGGACAGGGTCAGGAAACATTCAGTACTTC. Supplemented by reference TRBV18 and TRBJ2-4, the full variable domain reads NAGVMQNPRHLVRRRGQEARLRCSPMKGHSHVYWYRQLPEEGLKFMVYLQKENIIDESGMPKERFSAEFPKEGPSILRIQQVVRGDSAAYFCASSPTWTGSGNIQYFGAGTRLSVL.

To note about this clonotype: A single base separates this from a much larger clone, so it may be a read error. This chain uses TRBV18 with TRBJ2-7; D ambiguous. The CDR3 is 13 residues long. Germline CDR1 KGHSH, CDR2 LQKENI. The CDR3 sequence: CAGSSESSYEQYF. The DNA for the CDR3 is TGTGCCGGCTCTTCAGAGTCCTCCTACGAGCAGTACTTC.

There are many counts of this clonotype. V is TRBV27 and J is TRBJ2-2; the D is unclear. The CDR3 consists of 12 residues. The germline V and J ends were trimmed by 6 bases and 4 bases, with 6 bases remaining between them. The germline V gene encodes CDR1 MNHEY and CDR2 SMNVEV (reference sequence). The CDR3 bases are TGTGCCAGCAGCCGAGGCACCGGGGAGCTGTTTTTT. Residues: CASSRGTGELFF.

This clonotype was seen ten or more times. The genes are TRBV7-2 and TRBJ2-7; D remains unclear. CDR3 length equals 14 residues. V lost 4 bases and J 3 bases, leaving 13 bases between the germline ends. CDR1 and CDR2 from the germline V gene are SGHTA and FQGNSA. DNA for the CDR3: TGTGCCAGCAGCTCGCCGTTAGGGTTCTACGAGCAGTACTTC. It codes for CASSSPLGFYEQYF.

This rearrangement joins TRBV18 to TRBJ2-1; TRBD1 matches 8 bases. Looked up from germline, CDR1 is KGHSH and CDR2 is LQKENI. This CDR3 contains 13 residues. The trim removed 5 bases at V and 5 bases at J, leaving 2 bases unmatched. The CDR3 region is CASSGQGNNEQFF. In nucleotides, the CDR3 is TGTGCCAGCTCAGGACAGGGAAACAATGAGCAGTTCTTC.

This clonotype was seen at least ten times. V and J are TRBV5-1 and TRBJ2-7; TRBD1 agrees at 7 bases. V was pared by 0 bases and J by 0 bases, with 3 bases of the junction left unmatched. This CDR3 is built from 15 residues. Germline CDR1 and CDR2: SGHRS and YFSETQ. CDR3 bases: TGCGCCAGCAGCTTGGCGACAGGGACCTCCTACGAGCAGTACTTC. Translation: CASSLATGTSYEQYF.

This clonotype appeared a few times. The chain employs TRBV7-3 and TRBJ2-5; D uncertain. CDR1 SGHTA and CDR2 FQGTGA come from the germline V gene. V gave up 5 bases and J gave up 1 base, with 8 bases separating them. The CDR3 is made up of 13 amino acids. DNA of the CDR3: TGTGCCAGCAGCAACGGCGCCCAAGAGACCCAGTACTTC. Protein product: CASSNGAQETQYF.

This clonotype was observed at least ten times. The rearrangement links TRBV12-3 or TRBV12-4 to TRBJ2-1; the match to TRBD1 covers 12 bases. After removal of 3 bases from V and 6 bases from J, the junction contained 6 bases not matched to a gene. The CDR3 extends over 16 amino acids. The CDR3 nucleotides read TGTGCCAGCAGTTTCGAGGGACAGGGGGCGCGCAATGAGCAGTTCTTC. Translated, it gives CASSFEGQGARNEQFF.

This clonotype has ten or more counts. This chain joins TRBV5-1 and TRBJ2-2; D may correspond to TRBD1 or TRBD2 (7 bases each). Germline V lookup: CDR1 SGHRS, CDR2 YFSETQ. Trimming cost V 4 bases and J 4 bases, with 17 bases left between them. CDR3 size: 16 residues. This CDR3 reads CASSSGTANPTGELFF. CDR3 bases: TGCGCCAGCAGCAGCGGGACAGCCAACCCCACCGGGGAGCTGTTTTTT.

The chain carries TRBV19 and TRBJ2-1; D remains unclear. Looked up from germline, CDR1 is LNHDA and CDR2 is SQIVND (reference sequence). V dropped 3 bases and J dropped 0 bases, with 9 bases sitting between them. The CDR3 is 15 residues long. In nucleotides, the CDR3 is TGTGCCAGTAGTATGACCAGGAGCTCCTACAATGAGCAGTTCTTC. It encodes CASSMTRSSYNEQFF.

This clonotype occurred many times. The rearrangement links TRBV12-3 or TRBV12-4 to TRBJ1-2; no firm D call. V lost 9 bases, J lost 3 bases, and 26 bases lay in between. This CDR3 has 17 amino acids. CDR3 residues: CASAPLKGSAIDYGYTF. The CDR3 DNA follows: TGTGCCAGTGCACCCTTGAAGGGTTCAGCTATCGACTATGGCTACACCTTC.

This clonotype was picked up many times. V and J are TRBV5-1 and TRBJ2-1; TRBD2 agrees at 11 bases. The ends lost 2 bases at V and 4 bases at J; junction bases unmatched: 5. Germline CDR1 and CDR2: SGHRS and YFSETQ. This CDR3 has 16 amino acids. The DNA of the CDR3 is TGCGCCAGCAGCTTTAGCGGGGGGGCTACATACAATGAGCAGTTCTTC. Translated, it gives CASSFSGGATYNEQFF.

The CDR3 nucleotides are TGTGCCAGCAGTGGTCCACAGGGGGATAGCAATCAGCCCCAGCATTTT. This translates into CASSGPQGDSNQPQHF. This rearrangement joins TRBV2 to TRBJ1-5; 8 bases fit TRBD1. V lost 4 bases and J lost 0; bases outside the gene matches: 5. From germline, CDR1 is SNHLY and CDR2 FYNNEI. The CDR3 has 16 residues.

Comments on this clonotype: A clone one base away is much larger, so this may be a read error. The V call is TRBV5-5, the J call TRBJ2-5; a possible D gene is TRBD2 (5 bases). CDR3 size: 15 residues. The V gene lost 3 bases and the J gene lost 0 bases, with 12 bases spanning the gap. Germline values: CDR1 SGHKS, CDR2 YYEKEE (reference sequence). This CDR3 is CASSWYGEYQETQYF. As DNA, the CDR3 is TGTGCCAGCAGCTGGTACGGGGAGTACCAAGAGACCCAGTACTTC.

Many counts were recorded for this clonotype. This rearrangement joins TRBV20-1 to TRBJ2-2, with D unclear. Between the trimmed V and J ends, which lost 6 bases and 7 bases, there was a span of 15 bases. The CDR3 runs 13 residues. Looked up from germline, CDR1 is DFQATT and CDR2 is SNEGSKA (reference sequence). In nucleotides, the CDR3 is TGCAGTGCCGGCGGCGGTGGTGGCGGGGAGCTGTTTTTT. Translated, it gives CSAGGGGGGELFF.

This clonotype was found many times. V gene TRBV27 combines with J gene TRBJ2-1, with D hard to call. CDR1 and CDR2 (germline): MNHEY, SMNVEV (reference sequence). This CDR3 is 17 amino acids long. Trimming shortened V by 4 bases and J by 1 base, and 17 bases separated the two germline ends. The CDR3 DNA follows: TGTGCCAGCAGTTCACAAGTAGGTAGCCTATCCTACAATGAGCAGTTCTTC. Translated: CASSSQVGSLSYNEQFF.

This chain joins TRBV5-8 and TRBJ1-2; 7 bases fit TRBD1. Germline V lookup: CDR1 SGHTS, CDR2 YDEGEE. Unmatched junction bases numbered 8, after V lost 1 base and J lost 2 bases. The CDR3 spans 16 residues. This CDR3 is CASSLTIRQGNYGYTF. The DNA for the CDR3 is TGTGCCAGCAGCTTGACCATCAGACAGGGCAACTATGGCTACACCTTC.

This clonotype showed up many times. This chain links TRBV27 with TRBJ1-2, with D possibly being TRBD1 (5 bases). V lost 0 bases to trimming and J lost 4 bases, with 9 bases between them. The CDR3 contains 14 residues. Looked up from germline, CDR1 is MNHEY and CDR2 is SMNVEV (reference sequence). In DNA, the CDR3 is TGTGCCAGCAGTTTATCGGGGCAGGGCTATGGCTACACCTTC. Its translation is CASSLSGQGYGYTF.

This clonotype was detected many times. The genes are TRBV7-2 and TRBJ1-5, with 7 bases fitting TRBD1. The trim removed 5 bases at V and 7 bases at J, leaving 8 bases unmatched. The germline V gene encodes CDR1 SGHTA and CDR2 FQGNSA. The CDR3 covers 14 residues. The CDR3 loop is CASSPQGGLQPQHF. CDR3 DNA sequence: TGTGCCAGCAGCCCCCAGGGGGGATTACAGCCCCAGCATTTT.